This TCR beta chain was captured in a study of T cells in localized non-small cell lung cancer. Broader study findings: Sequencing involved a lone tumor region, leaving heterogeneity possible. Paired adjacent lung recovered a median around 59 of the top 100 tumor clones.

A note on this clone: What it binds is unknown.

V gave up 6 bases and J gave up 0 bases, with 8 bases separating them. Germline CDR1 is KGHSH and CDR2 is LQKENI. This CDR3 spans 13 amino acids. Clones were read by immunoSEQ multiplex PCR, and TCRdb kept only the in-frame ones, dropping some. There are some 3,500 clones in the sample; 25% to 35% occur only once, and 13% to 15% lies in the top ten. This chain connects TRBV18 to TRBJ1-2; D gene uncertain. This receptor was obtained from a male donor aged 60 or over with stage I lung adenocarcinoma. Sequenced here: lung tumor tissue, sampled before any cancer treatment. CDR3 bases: TGTGCCAGCTCTCCGGGTCCTAACTATGGCTACACCTTC. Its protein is CASSPGPNYGYTF.